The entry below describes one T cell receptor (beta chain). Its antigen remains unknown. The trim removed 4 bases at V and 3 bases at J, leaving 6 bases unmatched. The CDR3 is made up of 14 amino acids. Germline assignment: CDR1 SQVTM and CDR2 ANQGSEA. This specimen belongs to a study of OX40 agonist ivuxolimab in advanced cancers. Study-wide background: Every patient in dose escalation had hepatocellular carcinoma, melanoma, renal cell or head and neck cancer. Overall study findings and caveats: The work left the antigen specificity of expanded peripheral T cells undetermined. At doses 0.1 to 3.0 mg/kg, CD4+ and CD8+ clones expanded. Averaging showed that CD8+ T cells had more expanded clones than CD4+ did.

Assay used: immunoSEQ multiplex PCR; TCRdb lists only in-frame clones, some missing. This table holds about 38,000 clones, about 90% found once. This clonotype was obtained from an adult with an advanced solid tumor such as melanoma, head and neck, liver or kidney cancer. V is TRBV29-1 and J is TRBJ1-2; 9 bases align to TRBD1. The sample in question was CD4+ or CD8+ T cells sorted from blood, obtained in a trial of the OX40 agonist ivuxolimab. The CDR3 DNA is TGCAGCGTTGTAGACAGGGGGAATGACTATGGCTACACCTTC. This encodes CSVVDRGNDYGYTF.